The 17 T cell receptor beta chains given below trace back to one sample, sequenced in a study of T cells in localized non-small cell lung cancer. Method: immunoSEQ multiplex PCR; TCRdb's copy keeps in-frame clones and lacks some. This table holds about 27,000 clones, around 91% found once. The starting material was peripheral blood, obtained before any cancer treatment. The receptors come from a woman between 35 and 75 years old with stage I lung adenocarcinoma.

V is TRBV10-3 and J is TRBJ1-1; D might be TRBD1 (6 bases). Germline V lookup: CDR1 ENHRY, CDR2 SYGVKD. V dropped 3 bases and J dropped 8 bases, with 16 bases sitting between them. This CDR3 is built from 14 residues. For the CDR3, the DNA is TGTGCCATCAGTGACCAACGTACCAGGGGAGAAGCTTTCTTT. This sequence encodes CAISDQRTRGEAFF.

J is TRBJ1-2 and V is TRBV21-1; the D call of TRBD1 is as the table states it, not checked on the DNA. TRBV21-1 is listed as a pseudogene. The CDR3 loop spans 16 amino acids. The CDR3 loop reads CASSKGGQKSNYGYTF. As DNA, the CDR3 is TGTGCCAGCAGCAAAGGGGGACAGAAATCTAACTATGGCTACACCTTC.

The chain is built from TRBV6-5 and TRBJ2-1, with a weak D call TRBD1 (6 bases). Germline CDR1 and CDR2: MNHEY and SVGAGI. Trimming took 6 bases from V and 6 from J, leaving 12 bases between them. This CDR3 has 13 residues. CDR3 amino acids: CASSWTVGNEQFF. CDR3 nucleotides: TGTGCCAGCAGCTGGACAGTCGGCAATGAGCAGTTCTTC.

CDR3 bases: TGCGCCAGCAGCTTGGGTCCAAGACAGCAGGAGACCCAGTACTTC. Translating it yields CASSLGPRQQETQYF. The chain is built from TRBV5-1 and TRBJ2-5, with D possibly matching TRBD1 (5 bases). Germline CDR1 and CDR2: SGHRS and YFSETQ. The CDR3 runs 15 residues. Trimming removed 0 bases at V and 5 bases at J, with 14 bases between.

The chain couples TRBV6-6 to TRBJ2-7; D might be TRBD1 or TRBD2, each matching 5 bases. The ends were cut back, 2 bases at V and 6 bases at J, with 20 bases in the middle. Germline V gives CDR1 MNHNY, CDR2 SVGAGI (reference sequence). This CDR3 contains 16 residues. For the CDR3, the DNA is TGTGCCAGCAGTTACCAGGACGGGGTGGGGCGGCTCGAGCAGTACTTC. Amino acids: CASSYQDGVGRLEQYF.

The chain recombines TRBV5-1 with TRBJ1-4; D remains unclear. The CDR3 has 13 amino acids. The germline gives CDR1 SGHRS, CDR2 YFSETQ. Trimming shortened V by 3 bases and J by 7 bases, and 10 bases separated the two germline ends. The DNA for the CDR3 is TGCGCCAGCAGCTCCCTGACAAGTGAAAAACTGTTTTTT. Translating gives CASSSLTSEKLFF.

The chain has TRBV5-8 and TRBJ1-2; 8 nucleotides align to TRBD1. This CDR3 comprises 13 residues. CDR1 is SGHTS, CDR2 YDEGEE, per germline. V shed 5 bases, J shed 7 bases, and the junction held 7 bases outside the gene matches. CDR3: CASRFQGAGGYTF. CDR3 bases: TGTGCCAGCAGATTCCAGGGGGCCGGTGGCTACACCTTC.

V usage is TRBV19 and J usage is TRBJ1-2, with TRBD1 matching over 7 bases. The trim removed 6 bases at V and 4 bases at J, leaving 5 bases unmatched. The germline V gene encodes CDR1 LNHDA and CDR2 SQIVND (reference sequence). The CDR3 sequence is 13 residues long. CDR3 sequence: CASSVQGLYGYTF. The CDR3 bases are TGTGCCAGTAGCGTACAGGGGCTCTATGGCTACACCTTC.

This chain connects TRBV5-1 to TRBJ2-6; D is undetermined. Trimming pared 0 bases from V and 0 bases from J, leaving 4 bases between. The CDR3 runs 15 residues. Germline CDR1 is SGHRS and CDR2 is YFSETQ. CDR3 residues: CASSLGGSGANVLTF. The CDR3 bases are TGCGCCAGCAGCTTGGGGGGCTCTGGGGCCAACGTCCTGACTTTC.

The rearrangement uses TRBV2 and TRBJ2-7, with 8 bases fitting TRBD1. Germline CDR1 and CDR2: SNHLY and FYNNEI. J lost 0 bases, V lost 7 bases, and 8 bases had no gene match. This CDR3 is 15 amino acids long. The CDR3 is CASNRGNSYSYEQYF. CDR3 bases: TGTGCCAGCAACAGGGGGAACTCCTACTCCTACGAGCAGTACTTC.

This clone has only one observation. CDR3 coding DNA: TGTGCCAGCGCGGGCGGACTAGCGGGGGCCTATGAGCAGTTCTTC. Translating gives CASAGGLAGAYEQFF. The V call is TRBV14, the J call TRBJ2-1, with 13 bases aligning to TRBD2. The CDR3 covers 15 residues. The trim removed 8 bases at V and 8 bases at J, leaving 9 bases unmatched. From germline, CDR1 is SGHDN and CDR2 FVKESK.

V usage is TRBV12-5 and J usage is TRBJ1-3; TRBD1 is a possible D gene (6 bases). The CDR3 is 13 residues long. V shed 8 bases and J shed 4 bases, with 12 bases lying between them. From germline, CDR1 is LGHNT and CDR2 FRNRAP. CDR3 amino acids: CASLQDSGNTIYF. The CDR3 DNA sequence: TGTGCTAGTCTCCAGGACAGCGGAAACACCATATATTTT.

The J gene is TRBJ2-3, the V gene TRBV9; 9 bases match TRBD2. Germline trimming cut 2 bases from V and 2 bases from J; bases unmatched to any gene: 6. Germline lookup yields CDR1 SGDLS and CDR2 YYNGEE. This CDR3 has 16 residues. The CDR3 coding sequence is TGTGCCAGCAGCGTCCTGCTAGCGGGGAACACAGATACGCAGTATTTT. Its protein product is CASSVLLAGNTDTQYF.

The rearrangement uses TRBV7-6 and TRBJ2-2; D is possibly TRBD1 or TRBD2 (5 bases each). CDR1 is SGHVS, CDR2 FNYEAQ, per germline. The V gene lost 1 base and the J gene lost 0 bases, with 9 bases spanning the gap. This CDR3 contains 16 residues. CDR3 bases: TGTGCCAGCAGCTTAGGGGGGATCGCGAACACCGGGGAGCTGTTTTTT. Translated: CASSLGGIANTGELFF.

The rearrangement uses TRBV4-3 and TRBJ1-5; D unresolved. Germline CDR1 LGHNA, CDR2 YSLEER. Trimming took off 0 bases at V and 4 bases at J, with 10 bases between the two ends. This CDR3 is 15 amino acids long. CDR3 sequence reads: CASSQDRARNQPQHF. CDR3 sequence (DNA): TGCGCCAGCAGCCAAGATAGGGCAAGAAATCAGCCCCAGCATTTT.

The V gene is TRBV30, the J gene TRBJ1-6; D ambiguous. CDR1 and CDR2 (germline): GTSNPN, SVGIG (reference sequence). V was trimmed by 0 bases and J by 9 bases, leaving 9 bases between them. The CDR3 extends over 13 amino acids. CDR3 sequence: CAWSVEEPSPLHF. The CDR3 DNA is TGTGCCTGGAGTGTAGAGGAACCTTCACCCCTCCACTTT.

The chain recombines TRBV7-9 with TRBJ2-3; possible D gene TRBD1, 6 bases. Germline V gives CDR1 SEHNR, CDR2 FQNEAQ (reference sequence). The CDR3 is 12 residues long. V was shortened by 5 bases and J by 6 bases, with 9 bases between the two germline ends. The CDR3 loop reads CASSPQGDTQYF. CDR3 in DNA: TGTGCCAGCAGCCCTCAGGGGGATACGCAGTATTTT. Supplemented by reference TRBV7-9 and TRBJ2-3, the full variable domain reads DTGVSQNPRHKITKRGQNVTFRCDPISEHNRLYWYRQTLGQGPEFLTYFQNEAQLEKSRLLSDRFSAERPKGSFSTLEIQRTEQGDSAMYLCASSPQGDTQYFGPGTRLTVL.